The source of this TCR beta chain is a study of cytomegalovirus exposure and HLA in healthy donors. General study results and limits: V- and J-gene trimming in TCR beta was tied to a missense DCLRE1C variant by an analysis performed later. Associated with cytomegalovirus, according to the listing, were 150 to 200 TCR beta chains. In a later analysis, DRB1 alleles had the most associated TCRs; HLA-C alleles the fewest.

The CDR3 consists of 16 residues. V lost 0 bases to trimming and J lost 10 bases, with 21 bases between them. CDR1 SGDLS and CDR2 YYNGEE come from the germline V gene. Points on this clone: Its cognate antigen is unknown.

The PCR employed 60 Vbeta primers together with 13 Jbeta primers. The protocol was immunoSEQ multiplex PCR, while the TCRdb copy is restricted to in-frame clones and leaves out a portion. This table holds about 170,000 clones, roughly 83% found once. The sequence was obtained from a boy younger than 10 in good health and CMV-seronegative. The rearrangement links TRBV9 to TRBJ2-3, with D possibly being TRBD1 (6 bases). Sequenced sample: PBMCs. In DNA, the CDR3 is TGTGCCAGCAGCGTAGAAGGGAGCCTAGGGGGAATATCGCAGTATTTT. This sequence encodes CASSVEGSLGGISQYF.